These 21 T cell receptor beta chains share one sample of origin, sequenced in a study of control samples from healthy donors and cancer patients. TCRdb's copy holds only in-frame clones and misses some; the assay was immunoSEQ multiplex PCR. The sample lists 80,000 to 100,000 clones, roughly 92% occurring once. Specimen: blood. The receptor set was obtained from a human donor in good health. The donor label of this sample is uncertain.

J is TRBJ1-2 and V is TRBV27; 10 bases map to TRBD1. From germline, CDR1 is MNHEY and CDR2 SMNVEV (reference sequence). The CDR3 spans 14 residues. The V gene end was trimmed by 5 bases and the J gene end by 8 bases; junction bases not matched to a gene: 8. Written as DNA, the CDR3 is TGTGCCAGCAGTACGACAGGGGGCGCCGTGGGCTACACCTTC. It codes for CASSTTGGAVGYTF.

The chain links TRBV19 to TRBJ1-2; D possibly corresponds to TRBD1 (6 bases). Germline V gives CDR1 LNHDA, CDR2 SQIVND (reference sequence). The CDR3 spans 13 residues. V gave up 3 bases and J gave up 3 bases, with 8 bases separating them. This CDR3 is CASSISGDYGYTF. CDR3 DNA: TGTGCCAGTAGTATTTCAGGGGACTATGGCTACACCTTC.

V gene TRBV7-9 combines with J gene TRBJ1-5, with a weak D call TRBD1 (6 bases). With 6 bases removed from V and 5 bases from J, the gap between germline ends came to 17 bases. The CDR3 length is 15 residues. CDR1 and CDR2 (germline): SEHNR, FQNEAQ (reference sequence). The CDR3 region is CASSSLSGADQPQHF. CDR3 coding DNA: TGTGCCAGCAGTTCACTGTCAGGGGCAGATCAGCCCCAGCATTTT.

The V call is TRBV28, the J call TRBJ1-2, with D perhaps matching TRBD1 (5 bases). The CDR3 contains 13 residues. Germline V lookup: CDR1 MDHEN, CDR2 SYDVKM. The ends were cut back, 9 bases at V and 8 bases at J, with 19 bases in the middle. The CDR3 DNA is TGTGCCAGTAGTCTTAGTTCGGGGGTCGGCTACACCTTC. Its protein is CASSLSSGVGYTF.

The chain uses TRBV24-1 and TRBJ1-6; no reliable D call. Looked up from germline, CDR1 is KGHDR and CDR2 is SFDVKD. The CDR3 contains 14 residues. Trimming cost V 0 bases and J 10 bases, with 9 bases left between them. In DNA form, the CDR3 reads TGTGCCACCAGTGATTTGCTGATCAAATCACCCCTCCACTTT. It is translated as CATSDLLIKSPLHF.

A single count supports this clone. The gene calls are TRBV10-2 and TRBJ2-7, with TRBD2 matching 11 bases. With V trimmed by 2 bases and J by 5 bases, 8 bases remained unmatched. The germline V gene encodes CDR1 WSHSY and CDR2 SAAADI. This CDR3 has 16 amino acids. In nucleotides, the CDR3 is TGCGCCAGCAGTGAGACCTTAGCGGGGGGGCCACACGAGCAGTACTTC. It is translated as CASSETLAGGPHEQYF.

The rearrangement joins TRBV21-1 to TRBJ2-7; the table gives TRBD2 as D, unverified against the DNA. TRBV21-1 is assigned pseudogene status. CDR3 size: 19 residues. DNA of the CDR3: TGTGCCAGCAGCAAAGGGGGGGAGGATTGGATCCTCCCTAATGGTGGCTCGTACGTC. It encodes CASSKGGEDWILPNGGSYV.

This sequence joins TRBV5-1 and TRBJ2-2; no definite D call. V was clipped by 4 bases and J by 4 bases, with 8 bases between them. Germline V gene data show CDR1 as SGHRS and CDR2 as YFSETQ. The CDR3 length is 13 residues. The CDR3 nucleotides are TGCGCCAGCAGCCCGGCGGTCACCGGGGAGCTGTTTTTT. Translating it yields CASSPAVTGELFF.

Comment on this clone: At one end the junction does not follow the germline gene, possibly because of a read error. Other DNA sequences within the sample encode an identical CDR3. The chain has TRBV3-1 (or the pseudogene TRBV3-2) and TRBJ1-2; D may be TRBD1 (5 bases). Germline CDR1 reads LGHDT; CDR2 reads YNNKEL (reference sequence). The CDR3 has 14 residues. CDR3 sequence (DNA): TGTGCTAGCAGCCTAAGTGAAGGGGTCTATGGCTACACCTTC. It specifies CASSLSEGVYGYTF.

This clone showed up just a few times. This chain links TRBV9 with TRBJ2-2, with D maybe TRBD2 (5 bases). CDR1 SGDLS and CDR2 YYNGEE come from the germline V gene. The CDR3 covers 17 residues. V lost 3 bases and J lost 0, with 15 bases in between. In DNA form, the CDR3 reads TGTGCCAGCAGCGGAGGCAGAGGGATCCCGAACACCGGGGAGCTGTTTTTT. It codes for CASSGGRGIPNTGELFF.

J is TRBJ1-2 and V is TRBV25-1; the D gene is possibly TRBD1 (6 bases). CDR3 length: 14 residues. Germline assignment: CDR1 MGHDK and CDR2 SYGVNS. V lost 3 bases and J lost 6, with 14 bases in between. The CDR3 sequence is CASSDPGRGNGYTF. The CDR3 DNA reads TGTGCCAGCAGTGACCCGGGCAGGGGAAATGGCTACACCTTC.

This chain uses TRBV6-5 with TRBJ2-1, with 9 nucleotides matching TRBD1. With V trimmed by 4 bases and J by 10 bases, 11 bases remained unmatched. CDR3 length: 15 residues. Looked up from germline, CDR1 is MNHEY and CDR2 is SVGAGI. As DNA, the CDR3 is TGTGCCAGCAGTTTCACCGGGACAGGGAGAATGGAGCAGTTCTTC. Translated, it gives CASSFTGTGRMEQFF.

The chain carries TRBV19 and TRBJ1-5; no firm D call. This CDR3 is 15 amino acids long. Germline lookup yields CDR1 LNHDA and CDR2 SQIVND (reference sequence). Trimming removed 0 bases from V and 0 bases from J, with 6 bases in between. In nucleotides, the CDR3 is TGTGCCAGTAGTATAGACTCAAATAGCAATCAGCCCCAGCATTTT. It yields the protein CASSIDSNSNQPQHF.

This chain joins TRBV19 and TRBJ1-2, with a weak D call TRBD1 (6 bases). Per germline, CDR1 LNHDA and CDR2 SQIVND (reference sequence). Trimming took off 5 bases at V and 1 base at J, with 11 bases between the two ends. The CDR3 has 14 amino acids. In nucleotides, the CDR3 is TGTGCCAGTAGTCCCGGACAGCTTAACTATGGCTACACCTTC. Translated: CASSPGQLNYGYTF.

The rearrangement joins TRBV6-6 to TRBJ2-3, with a possible D match to TRBD1 (5 bases). Between the trimmed V and J ends, which lost 5 bases and 0 bases, there was a span of 6 bases. CDR3 length equals 13 residues. The germline V gene has CDR1 MNHNY and CDR2 SVGAGI (reference sequence). CDR3 residues: CASSRQSTDTQYF. DNA for the CDR3: TGTGCCAGCAGTAGACAGAGCACAGATACGCAGTATTTT.

This sequence joins TRBV27 and TRBJ2-7; 7 bases align to TRBD1. The CDR3 has 17 residues. V dropped 7 bases and J dropped 0; count of bases not matched to a gene: 15. Germline V lookup: CDR1 MNHEY, CDR2 SMNVEV (reference sequence). The CDR3: CASTKTSGDRYSYEQYV. The CDR3 DNA reads TGTGCCAGCACCAAAACATCAGGGGACAGATACTCCTACGAGCAGTACGTC.

The chain has TRBV7-9 and TRBJ2-3, with D perhaps matching TRBD2 (5 bases). CDR1 SEHNR and CDR2 FQNEAQ come from the germline V gene (reference sequence). Trimming shortened V by 2 bases and J by 2 bases, and 17 bases separated the two germline ends. The CDR3 contains 17 residues. The CDR3 DNA follows: TGTGCCAGCAGCTTACTCTCGGCGGGCCTTTTCACAGATACGCAGTATTTT. Encoded protein: CASSLLSAGLFTDTQYF.

This clone showed up just once. In DNA form, the CDR3 reads TGTGCCAGCAGACAGCGGGGGGGGTATGAGCAGTTCTTC. This encodes CASRQRGGYEQFF. The rearrangement uses TRBV6-5 and TRBJ2-1; 10 positions match TRBD2. CDR3 length equals 13 residues. Germline lookup yields CDR1 MNHEY and CDR2 SVGAGI. Germline trimming cut 6 bases from V and 8 bases from J; bases unmatched to any gene: 4.

This clone appeared once. V is TRBV9 and J is TRBJ2-3, with TRBD2 matching over 14 bases. Trimming at V came to 1 base and at J to 6 bases, leaving 4 bases not matched to a gene. The CDR3 loop spans 16 amino acids. The V gene's germline CDR1 is SGDLS and CDR2 YYNGEE. The CDR3 spells CASSVSGTSGGDTQYF. As DNA, the CDR3 is TGTGCCAGCAGCGTATCCGGGACTAGCGGGGGTGATACGCAGTATTTT.

This sequence joins TRBV19 and TRBJ1-4, with 8 bases fitting TRBD1. V lost 6 bases and J lost 7; bases outside the gene matches: 4. This CDR3 is 13 amino acids long. The germline V gene encodes CDR1 LNHDA and CDR2 SQIVND (reference sequence). The CDR3, as DNA: TGTGCCAGTAGGGACAGGGTGACTGAAAAACTGTTTTTT. Protein: CASRDRVTEKLFF.

Here the CDR3 DNA reads TGTGCCATCAGTGAGTCCGGGACAGTGAACACTGAAGCTTTCTTT. Protein product: CAISESGTVNTEAFF. This rearrangement joins TRBV10-3 to TRBJ1-1, with 7 bases lining up with TRBD1. CDR3 length: 15 residues. J lost 0 bases, V lost 0 bases, and 1 base had no gene match. CDR1 ENHRY and CDR2 SYGVKD come from the germline V gene.